This paragraph covers one T cell receptor beta chain sequence. The sample is drawn from a study of blood T cells in healthy people across ages. For the second PCR, which ran for about 6 to 12 cycles, a sample-barcoded 5' primer and a J-beta primer mix were used. TCRdb re-derived calls from the 5' RACE reads in MiXCR, one entry per CDR3 protein. Of hundreds of thousands of distinct CDR3 sequences in the sample, 62% were seen once. Sequences were obtained from blood. The sequence derives from a man aged 25 to 40 in good health.

The CDR3 DNA reads as TGCAGTGGGGAGCGGGGGGACTCCTACGAGCAGTACTTC. This encodes CSGERGDSYEQYF. The chain couples TRBV20-1 to TRBJ2-7; 9 nucleotides line up with TRBD2. V was pared by 7 bases and J by 0 bases, with 4 bases of the junction left unmatched. Germline lookup yields CDR1 DFQATT and CDR2 SNEGSKA (reference sequence). The CDR3 covers 13 residues.